This T cell receptor beta chain was captured in a study of regulatory T cells in long-lasting Graves disease. Findings of the study overall: TCR diversity was lower in persistent Graves' patients than in newly diagnosed ones. Owing to a sample size that was small, accuracy may have been reduced.

Time point reported: persistent/refractory GD, antithyroid drugs over 5 years with positive TRAb. Making the TCR library involved RNA that had been extracted from PBMCs. The CDR3 is 16 amino acids. The V gene's germline CDR1 is SGDLS and CDR2 YYNGEE. With 3 bases clipped from V and 0 bases from J, the junction kept 0 bases outside the gene matches. About this clonotype: Its specificity is unknown.

HTBI primers from iRepertoire and Arm-PCR of CDR3 regions yielded the TCR beta libraries. From the multiplex PCR reads, TCRdb called clonotypes with MiXCR, one entry per CDR3 protein. This sample yields fewer than 600,000 distinct CDR3 sequences, of which 20% to 25% are seen a single time; around 13% belongs to the top ten. Sample: peripheral blood mononuclear cells (PBMCs), taken when the disease was refractory, from a patient treated with antithyroid drugs. The chain joins TRBV9 to TRBJ2-6; TRBD1 matches at 10 bases. The clonotype originates from a female donor with Graves disease. CDR3 in amino acids: CASSGQGASGANVLTF. In DNA form, the CDR3 reads TGTGCCAGCAGCGGACAGGGGGCCTCTGGGGCCAACGTCCTGACTTTC.